Below are 21 T cell receptor beta chains sequenced from a single sample in a study of cytomegalovirus exposure and HLA in healthy donors. Primers included in the PCR were 60 Vbeta and 13 Jbeta primers. Profiling relied on immunoSEQ multiplex PCR, and the TCRdb table lists in-frame clones only, not all of them. The table has 150,000 or so clones, under 85% seen once. The sample consisted of PBMCs. Source of these receptors: a male donor in good health and CMV-seropositive.

Note on this clone: Mismatch with germline at one junction end may stem from a read error. This chain links TRBV5-6 with TRBJ2-4; TRBD2 matches 13 bases. The germline CDR1 and CDR2 sequences are SGHDT and YYEEEE. The CDR3 runs 16 residues. The CDR3 sequence is CASSTSGRAIKNSQYF. The CDR3 bases are TGTGCCAGCAGCACTAGCGGGAGGGCCATCAAAAACAGTCAGTACTTC. Combining the CDR3 with reference TRBV5-6 and TRBJ2-4 gives the whole variable domain DAGVTQSPTHLIKTRGQQVTLRCSPKSGHDTVSWYQQALGQGPQFIFQYYEEEERQRGNFPDRFSGHQFPNYSSELNVNALLLGDSALYLCASSTSGRAIKNSQYFGAGTRLSVL.

For this clone: The sample holds other DNA sequences that translate to the same CDR3. The chain links TRBV9 to TRBJ2-7; the match to TRBD2 covers 8 bases. The CDR3 extends over 14 amino acids. Germline-derived CDR1 and CDR2 are SGDLS and YYNGEE. Trimming at V came to 0 bases and at J to 3 bases, leaving 2 bases not matched to a gene. CDR3 sequence: CASSVGLAGYEQYF. CDR3 in DNA: TGTGCCAGCAGCGTAGGGCTAGCGGGCTACGAGCAGTACTTC.

Only a few counts were recorded for this clone. CDR3 amino acids: CASSRSGAYNEQFF. In DNA form, the CDR3 reads TGTGCCAGCAGTCGCTCGGGAGCCTACAATGAGCAGTTCTTC. The chain is built from TRBV25-1 and TRBJ2-1; possible D gene TRBD2, 6 bases. Germline V gives CDR1 MGHDK, CDR2 SYGVNS. V was shortened by 5 bases and J by 2 bases, with 10 bases between the two germline ends. This CDR3 has 14 amino acids.

V and J are TRBV7-8 and TRBJ1-6; D not certain. This CDR3 spans 12 amino acids. Germline assignment: CDR1 SGHVS and CDR2 FQNEAQ. The V end was cut by 0 bases, the J end by 8 bases, with 2 bases between. CDR3 coding DNA: TGTGCCAGCAGCTTAGCCGATTCACCCCTCCACTTT. It codes for CASSLADSPLHF.

The count of this clone is one. V and J are TRBV15 and TRBJ2-7; the D gene is possibly TRBD1 (6 bases). Trimming removed 4 bases at V and 5 bases at J, with 15 bases between. The CDR3 loop spans 14 amino acids. Germline V lookup: CDR1 LNHNV, CDR2 YYDKDF (reference sequence). As DNA, the CDR3 is TGTGCCACCAGCATTGGGGGCCCATCCGACGAGCAGTACTTC. Translated: CATSIGGPSDEQYF.

The rearrangement links TRBV28 to TRBJ2-1; a weak D match, TRBD1 (6 bases). The V gene lost 6 bases and the J gene lost 8 bases, with 17 bases spanning the gap. The germline V gene has CDR1 MDHEN and CDR2 SYDVKM. The CDR3 has 14 residues. CDR3 sequence (DNA): TGTGCCAGCAGGCCGTGGCAGGGGACGGATGAGCAGTTCTTC. Encoded protein: CASRPWQGTDEQFF.

CDR3: CASSKATGDNEQFF. CDR3 nucleotides: TGTGCCAGCAGCAAAGCCACAGGGGACAATGAGCAGTTCTTC. This sequence joins TRBV11-2 and TRBJ2-1, with 7 nucleotides matching TRBD1. The CDR3 length is 14 residues. The germline gives CDR1 SGHAT, CDR2 FQNNGV. With V trimmed by 5 bases and J by 5 bases, 6 bases remained unmatched.

V is TRBV25-1 and J is TRBJ1-5; a possible D gene is TRBD1 (5 bases). V lost 8 bases and J 3 bases, leaving 14 bases between the germline ends. This CDR3 is built from 14 residues. CDR1 and CDR2 (germline): MGHDK, SYGVNS. The CDR3 loop is CASAGLGNNQPQHF. In DNA, the CDR3 is TGTGCCAGCGCAGGGTTAGGAAACAATCAGCCCCAGCATTTT.

V usage is TRBV5-8 and J usage is TRBJ2-5; D might be TRBD2 (6 bases). Per the germline V gene, CDR1 is SGHTS and CDR2 is YDEGEE. V lost 4 bases and J 4 bases, leaving 23 bases between the germline ends. The length of the CDR3 is 17 residues. The DNA for the CDR3 is TGTGCCAGCAGCAACGGGCTGGGACTGGGCTCGGGAGAGACCCAGTACTTC. Protein: CASSNGLGLGSGETQYF.

V usage is TRBV7-3 and J usage is TRBJ2-3; D gene uncertain. CDR3 length: 12 residues. CDR1 and CDR2 from the germline V gene are SGHTA and FQGTGA. V shed 5 bases and J shed 5 bases, with 8 bases lying between them. The CDR3 bases are TGTGCCAGCAGCCTCACTGGAGATACGCAGTATTTT. Its translation is CASSLTGDTQYF.

A single count supports this clone. V is TRBV18 and J is TRBJ2-1; possible D gene TRBD1, 6 bases. The CDR3 totals 15 residues. V was trimmed by 3 bases and J by 3 bases, leaving 12 bases between them. From germline, CDR1 is KGHSH and CDR2 LQKENI. The CDR3 region has the DNA TGTGCCAGCTCACCCCGAGTAGGGGGCTACAATGAGCAGTTCTTC. It is translated as CASSPRVGGYNEQFF. Drawing the rest from reference TRBV18 and TRBJ2-1, the complete variable domain is NAGVMQNPRHLVRRRGQEARLRCSPMKGHSHVYWYRQLPEEGLKFMVYLQKENIIDESGMPKERFSAEFPKEGPSILRIQQVVRGDSAAYFCASSPRVGGYNEQFFGPGTRLTVL.

In its sample, this clone was seen a few times. This rearrangement joins TRBV18 to TRBJ1-1, with TRBD1 matching over 7 bases. The germline V gene encodes CDR1 KGHSH and CDR2 LQKENI. V was pared by 6 bases and J by 3 bases, with 7 bases of the junction left unmatched. This CDR3 region has 14 residues. Here the CDR3 reads CASSPGGGYTEAFF. In DNA, the CDR3 is TGTGCCAGCTCGCCAGGGGGAGGCTACACTGAAGCTTTCTTT.

As regards this clone: It is unclear where the CDR3 begins or ends on the DNA, so no DNA is shown, and the CDR3 is as TCRdb lists it. This chain links TRBV18 with TRBJ2-2; whether TRBD2, the table's D call, matches the DNA was not checked. The CDR3 has 19 residues if both end residues are counted. CDR1 KGHSH and CDR2 LQKENI come from the germline V gene. The CDR3 region is CASSSLFGAGADNTGELLF.

The table lists this clone with a count of one. The J gene is TRBJ2-5, the V gene TRBV15, with TRBD2 matching 7 bases. The DNA end is more similar to TRBJ2-7, so the J call may be wrong. This CDR3 has 14 amino acids. Germline V gene lookup returns CDR1 LNHNV and CDR2 YYDKDF (reference sequence). For the CDR3, the DNA is TGTGCCACCAGCAAAGCGGGGAATATCTACGAGCAGTACTTC. The encoded protein is CATSKAGNIYEQYF.

Concerning this clone: An end of the junction differs from the germline gene, which may be a read error. V gene TRBV2 combines with J gene TRBJ2-4; 13 bases fit TRBD2. The CDR3 has 16 amino acids. Germline V gene lookup returns CDR1 SNHLY and CDR2 FYNNEI. This CDR3 reads CASRATSGRAGNSQYF. The CDR3 DNA reads as TGTGCCAGCAGGGCTACTAGCGGGAGGGCTGGAAACAGTCAGTACTTC.

The CDR3 region is CASSLGGGGPTGAFF. The CDR3 bases are TGTGCCAGCAGCTTAGGGGGAGGTGGACCCACGGGCGCTTTCTTT. J is TRBJ1-1 and V is TRBV11-2; no firm D call. Germline CDR1 is SGHAT and CDR2 is FQNNGV. This CDR3 has 15 amino acids. V lost 1 base, J lost 11 bases, and 20 bases lay in between.

The V call is TRBV5-5, the J call TRBJ2-5, with 8 bases identical to TRBD1. The junction had 13 bases not matched to a gene; V was cut back by 1 base and J by 5 bases. Looked up from germline, CDR1 is SGHKS and CDR2 is YYEKEE (reference sequence). The CDR3 loop spans 17 amino acids. The CDR3 DNA reads as TGTGCCAGCAGCTTGACCATACAGGGGGTGGATGGGGAGACCCAGTACTTC. Its protein product is CASSLTIQGVDGETQYF.

This sequence joins TRBV7-8 and TRBJ1-1, with D possibly TRBD1 on 5 matching bases. V lost 0 bases, J lost 4 bases, and 12 bases lay in between. The CDR3 runs 15 residues. Looked up from germline, CDR1 is SGHVS and CDR2 is FQNEAQ. The CDR3 DNA follows: TGTGCCAGCAGCTTAGCCCGGGGGGAGGGCACTGAAGCTTTCTTT. As protein: CASSLARGEGTEAFF. Based on the CDR3 plus reference TRBV7-8 and TRBJ1-1, the full variable domain is GAGVSQSPRYKVAKRGQDVALRCDPISGHVSLFWYQQALGQGPEFLTYFQNEAQLDKSGLPSDRFFAERPEGSVSTLKIQRTQQEDSAVYLCASSLARGEGTEAFFGQGTRLTVV.

V usage is TRBV19 and J usage is TRBJ2-7; possibly TRBD2 for D (5 bases). V lost 6 bases to trimming and J lost 4 bases, with 10 bases between them. CDR3 size: 12 residues. Germline V gives CDR1 LNHDA, CDR2 SQIVND (reference sequence). This CDR3 reads CASRGRKYEQYF. The CDR3 nucleotides read TGTGCCAGTAGAGGGAGAAAATACGAGCAGTACTTC.

V usage is TRBV6-1 and J usage is TRBJ2-7; D call uncertain. This CDR3 is built from 12 residues. The V gene lost 5 bases and the J gene lost 2 bases, with 7 bases spanning the gap. CDR1 and CDR2 (germline): MNHNS, SASEGT. The CDR3, as DNA: TGTGCCAGCAGTTCACTAACCTACGAGCAGTACTTC. As protein: CASSSLTYEQYF.

The genes are TRBV15 and TRBJ2-7; TRBD2 aligns across 7 bases. The CDR3 has 13 amino acids. V was pared by 6 bases and J by 2 bases, with 4 bases of the junction left unmatched. Looked up from germline, CDR1 is LNHNV and CDR2 is YYDKDF (reference sequence). CDR3 region: CATRPGGTYEQYF. DNA for the CDR3: TGTGCCACCAGGCCGGGGGGAACCTACGAGCAGTACTTC.